This T cell receptor (beta chain) is from a study of T cells after posttransplantation cyclophosphamide. Here immunoSEQ multiplex PCR was the method, and the copy in TCRdb shows in-frame clones only, minus some. Listed for the sample are around 34,000 clones, none seen a single time. The V gene lost 2 bases and the J gene lost 2 bases, with 13 bases spanning the gap. CDR1 MNHEY and CDR2 SMNVEV come from the germline V gene (reference sequence). CDR3 length: 15 residues. Study-level points and caveats: Recipient CMV seropositivity and CMV reactivation strongly tracked TRB clonality.

Many counts were recorded for this clone. The antigen is undetermined. The chain links TRBV27 to TRBJ2-7; D remains ambiguous. What was sequenced was PBMCs. This clonotype was sampled from a woman aged 45 to 65 in good health and a related stem cell transplant donor. The chain's CDR3 is CASSLRPGRTYEQYF. The CDR3 bases are TGTGCCAGCAGTTTAAGGCCAGGAAGGACCTACGAGCAGTACTTC.